This T cell receptor beta chain was observed in a study of CD8+ T cells in alopecia areata. For the study at large: At a dose of 5 to 10 mg twice daily, oral tofacitinib was given to treated patients. Tofacitinib ran 6 to 18 months, followed by 6 months off drug.

The authors extracted RNA and reverse transcribed it into cDNA as the sequencing template. The repertoire was sequenced with immunoSEQ multiplex PCR; TCRdb's copy has only in-frame clones and lacks some. This table holds about 69,000 clones, roughly 61% found once. Study outcomes and limitations: Sequencing of scalp samples also includes resident alphabeta T cells from normal skin.

V lost 4 bases to trimming and J lost 8 bases, with 9 bases between them. The length of the CDR3 is 12 residues. Germline CDR1 and CDR2: SGDLS and YYNGEE. Turning to this clone: Its antigen is undetermined.

This specimen was CD8+ T cells sorted from blood, taken at week 0. This sequence joins TRBV9 and TRBJ2-2; D unclear. The TCR sequence derives from a human donor with alopecia areata. This CDR3 reads CASSLTTGELFF. The CDR3 DNA reads as TGTGCCAGCAGCCTTACTACGGGGGAGCTGTTTTTT.